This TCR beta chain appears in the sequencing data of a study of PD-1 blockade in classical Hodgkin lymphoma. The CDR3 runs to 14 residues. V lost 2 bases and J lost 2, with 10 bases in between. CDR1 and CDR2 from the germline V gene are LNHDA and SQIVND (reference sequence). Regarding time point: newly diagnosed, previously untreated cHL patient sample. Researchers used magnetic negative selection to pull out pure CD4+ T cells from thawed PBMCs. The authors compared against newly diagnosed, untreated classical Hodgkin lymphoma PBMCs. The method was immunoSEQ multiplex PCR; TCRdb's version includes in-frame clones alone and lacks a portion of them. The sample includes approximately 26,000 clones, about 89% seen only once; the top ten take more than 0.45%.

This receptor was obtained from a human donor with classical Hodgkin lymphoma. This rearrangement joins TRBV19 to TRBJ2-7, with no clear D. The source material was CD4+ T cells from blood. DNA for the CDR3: TGTGCCAGTAGTATAAAGGGTGGCCCCTACGAGCAGTACTTC. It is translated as CASSIKGGPYEQYF.